These T cell receptor beta chains were read from a single sample in a study of T-cell memory formation after mild COVID-19. TCRdb called the 5' RACE reads again in MiXCR, with one record for every CDR3 protein. The sample holds about 350,000 distinct CDR3 sequences, approximately 15% seen once. Sequencing input: PBMCs or a T cell subset sorted from them (not recorded which). Every receptor here comes from a man between 18 and 35 years old who had mild COVID-19 (a few samples of this study predate the infection). Cell type and time point are not known. Each CDR3 is given with its conserved first and last residue.

V gene: TRBV4-3; CDR3 protein: CASSRTRTSGGLRTDTQYF
V gene: TRBV2; CDR3 protein: CASSEVGSGGYTF
V gene: TRBV5-6; CDR3 protein: CASSLETVYGYTF
V gene: TRBV28; CDR3 protein: CASTLRRSPREKLFF
V gene: TRBV5-1; CDR3 protein: CASSNPGTGSSGNTIYF
V gene: TRBV7-6; CDR3 protein: CASSDYTRVGYTF
V gene: TRBV5-5; CDR3 protein: CASSFSAMNTEAFF
V gene: TRBV5-1; CDR3 protein: CASSLWDRGTYEQYF
V gene: TRBV7-9; CDR3 protein: CASSFGQGARTEAFF
V gene: TRBV9; CDR3 protein: CASSVGVATNEKLFF
V gene: TRBV19; CDR3 protein: CASSISVRDSYEQYF
V gene: TRBV6-1; CDR3 protein: CASSRSPGQETQYF
V gene: TRBV29-1; CDR3 protein: CSGSRTGRTEAFF
V gene: TRBV5-1; CDR3 protein: CASSQGLENEQFF
V gene: TRBV20-1; CDR3 protein: CSAAEGVKDTIYF
V gene: TRBV5-1; CDR3 protein: CASSLVPGARARAFF
V gene: TRBV15; CDR3 protein: CATSSRRGTGELFF
V gene: TRBV5-1; CDR3 protein: CASSMGGTTDTQYF
V gene: TRBV7-2; CDR3 protein: CASSLIRDGQPQHF
V gene: TRBV29-1; CDR3 protein: CSVRTGRSGTEAFF
V gene: TRBV5-1; CDR3 protein: CASSSGQGMAGELFF
V gene: TRBV20-1; CDR3 protein: CSARDRDRPYEQYF
V gene: TRBV4-2; CDR3 protein: CATGASGGVTPSDTQYF
V gene: TRBV2; CDR3 protein: CASKESWSTDTQYF
V gene: TRBV4-3; CDR3 protein: CASSQDRGREQFF
V gene: TRBV7-3; CDR3 protein: CASSLAPEQYF
V gene: TRBV28; CDR3 protein: CASSSGGTGQETQYF
V gene: TRBV29-1; CDR3 protein: CSVSPGRDYGYTF
V gene: TRBV29-1; CDR3 protein: CSVDGAGGSYEQYF
V gene: TRBV20-1; CDR3 protein: CSAIGGVGYTF
V gene: TRBV6-6; CDR3 protein: CASSLRTNQPQHF
V gene: TRBV6-1; CDR3 protein: CASSERAYEYGYTF
V gene: TRBV12-3/TRBV12-4; CDR3 protein: CASSLPDRGGYEQYF
V gene: TRBV7-9; CDR3 protein: CASSARAEQYF
V gene: TRBV19; CDR3 protein: CASSTGRGSYNEQFF
V gene: TRBV6-1; CDR3 protein: CASRNSPLHF
V gene: TRBV3-1; CDR3 protein: CASSQGMADYGYTF
V gene: TRBV5-6; CDR3 protein: CASSLDGDVETQYF
V gene: TRBV28; CDR3 protein: CASTFSVGNTIYF
V gene: TRBV20-1; CDR3 protein: CSAQAGFNEQFF
V gene: TRBV2; CDR3 protein: CASSVDRGNIQYF
V gene: TRBV11-2; CDR3 protein: CASSPGGGRDNEQFF
V gene: TRBV15; CDR3 protein: CATSRGGAETQYF
V gene: TRBV4-1; CDR3 protein: CASSQAGQAHQPQHF
V gene: TRBV12-3/TRBV12-4; CDR3 protein: CASRGQYAYTF
V gene: TRBV7-9; CDR3 protein: CASSPGRGITDTQYF
V gene: TRBV9; CDR3 protein: CASSVGGVTLEQYF
V gene: TRBV5-6; CDR3 protein: CASTVDIRGYTF
V gene: TRBV7-3; CDR3 protein: CASSPTSGSNEQFF
V gene: TRBV7-9; CDR3 protein: CASSPGTNNQPQHF
V gene: TRBV4-1; CDR3 protein: CASSQEGSWQGRSNEINSPLHF
V gene: TRBV7-9; CDR3 protein: CASSLGAGEETQYF
V gene: TRBV4-3; CDR3 protein: CASSQAGGGELFF
V gene: TRBV11-2; CDR3 protein: CASSSFGDSVRNEQFF
V gene: TRBV20-1; CDR3 protein: CSRLRWGPNTEAFF
V gene: TRBV5-4; CDR3 protein: CASSWNWGNTQYF
V gene: TRBV7-2; CDR3 protein: CASSFSGGTYNEQFF
V gene: TRBV5-1; CDR3 protein: CASSLELAGYFKNTDTQYF
V gene: TRBV18; CDR3 protein: CASSPQGAREETQYF